Here is one T cell receptor beta chain with its context. The antigen is undetermined. Researchers made TCR cDNA using 5'RACE template switching, and this step added a universal primer site and UMIs. TCRdb analysed the 5' RACE reads with MiXCR anew, one entry per CDR3 protein. The sample lists roughly 300,000 distinct CDR3 sequences, about 7.8% occurring once. This entry comes from a study of T cells after yellow fever vaccination. Study results and caveats: Peaking on day 5 versus 15, the secondary response was faster but weaker. In post-booster samples, most primary-vaccination clones reappeared (approximately 97% CD4, about 91% CD8).

The length of the CDR3 is 14 residues. The germline V gene encodes CDR1 SGHRS and CDR2 YFSETQ. The ends were cut back, 7 bases at V and 3 bases at J, with 17 bases in the middle. The sequencing here drew on PBMCs, taken about 49 days after the first yellow fever vaccination. The source of this sequence is a young man who received the YFV17D yellow fever vaccine. This chain links TRBV5-1 with TRBJ2-7, with D perhaps TRBD1 or TRBD2 (5 bases each). CDR3 protein: CASVLAPGLYEQYF. The CDR3 region has the DNA TGCGCCAGCGTCCTGGCGCCGGGGCTCTACGAGCAGTACTTC.